The 24 T cell receptor beta chains below come from one sample, sequenced in a study of blood T cell repertoires in COVID-19. Method: immunoSEQ multiplex PCR; TCRdb's copy keeps in-frame clones and lacks some. The sample carries more than 150,000 clones, over 70% recorded once. The material sequenced was peripheral blood. The receptor set was obtained from a woman in her sixties or seventies with acute or convalescent COVID-19.

A few counts support this clone. The rearrangement joins TRBV11-1 to TRBJ2-7; weak D call: TRBD1 (6 bases). Trimming cost V 5 bases and J 3 bases, with 17 bases left between them. The germline V gene encodes CDR1 SGHAT and CDR2 FQDESV (reference sequence). There are 15 residues in the CDR3. CDR3: CASSLGQGTFYEQYF. Written as DNA, the CDR3 is TGTGCCAGCAGCCTGGGACAAGGGACCTTCTACGAGCAGTACTTC.

V is TRBV11-2 and J is TRBJ1-2; the D gene is possibly TRBD1 (5 bases). The CDR3 totals 13 residues. Trimming cost V 5 bases and J 2 bases, with 9 bases left between them. Per the germline V gene, CDR1 is SGHAT and CDR2 is FQNNGV. The CDR3 coding sequence is TGTGCCAGCAGCAGGGGATTCAACTATGGCTACACCTTC. Amino acid sequence: CASSRGFNYGYTF.

The V and J genes are TRBV18 and TRBJ1-2; D unclear. V lost 3 bases and J lost 6, with 17 bases in between. CDR1 and CDR2 from the germline V gene are KGHSH and LQKENI. The CDR3 spans 15 residues. CDR3 nucleotides: TGTGCCAGCTCACCTGGACTCACAAGCCAAAATGGCTACACCTTC. Translation: CASSPGLTSQNGYTF.

The chain recombines TRBV9 with TRBJ1-3; D unclear. CDR1 and CDR2 (germline): SGDLS, YYNGEE. The ends were cut back, 2 bases at V and 2 bases at J, with 8 bases in the middle. This CDR3 spans 14 amino acids. The CDR3: CASSVRGTGNTIYF. As DNA, the CDR3 is TGTGCCAGCAGCGTTCGAGGGACTGGAAACACCATATATTTT. Supplemented by reference TRBV9 and TRBJ1-3, the full variable domain reads DSGVTQTPKHLITATGQRVTLRCSPRSGDLSVYWYQQSLDQGLQFLIQYYNGEERAKGNILERFSAQQFPDLHSELNLSSLELGDSALYFCASSVRGTGNTIYFGEGSWLTVV.

CDR3 nucleotides: TGTGCCAGCAGCAGAGCAGGGTTGGGAGATACGCAGTATTTT. Translated, it gives CASSRAGLGDTQYF. The chain is built from TRBV7-2 and TRBJ2-3; possible D gene TRBD1, 5 bases. The CDR3 covers 14 residues. V was clipped by 5 bases and J by 5 bases, with 14 bases between them. The germline CDR1 and CDR2 sequences are SGHTA and FQGNSA.

The chain couples TRBV9 to TRBJ2-7, with 10 bases identical to TRBD2. In germline, CDR1 is SGDLS, CDR2 YYNGEE. Losses at the gene ends were 3 bases for V and 2 bases for J; bases not matched to a gene: 8. The CDR3 contains 16 residues. The CDR3 DNA reads TGTGCCAGCAGCGCGGGAATCAGCGGGGGGGCCTACGAGCAGTACTTC. Its protein product is CASSAGISGGAYEQYF.

The chain is built from TRBV13 and TRBJ2-3; no reliable D call. The CDR3 is made up of 14 amino acids. The germline CDR1 and CDR2 sequences are PRHDT and FYEKMQ (reference sequence). V was shortened by 1 base and J by 2 bases, with 7 bases between the two germline ends. In DNA, the CDR3 is TGTGCCAGCAGCTTAGCTGGGCTCACAGATACGCAGTATTTT. Translation: CASSLAGLTDTQYF.

The gene calls are TRBV5-1 and TRBJ2-5, with D possibly being TRBD1 (6 bases). The length of the CDR3 is 15 residues. The V end lost 4 bases, the J end lost 5 bases, and 18 bases lay between the germline ends. Germline V gene lookup returns CDR1 SGHRS and CDR2 YFSETQ. Here the CDR3 reads CASSPRPGERETQYF. The CDR3 DNA sequence: TGCGCCAGCAGCCCGCGCCCAGGGGAGAGGGAGACCCAGTACTTC. Full variable domain (rest looked up from reference TRBV5-1 and TRBJ2-5): KAGVTQTPRYLIKTRGQQVTLSCSPISGHRSVSWYQQTPGQGLQFLFEYFSETQRNKGNFPGRFSGRQFSNSRSEMNVSTLELGDSALYLCASSPRPGERETQYFGPGTRLLVL.

The rearrangement links TRBV6-5 to TRBJ2-5; weak D call: TRBD2 (6 bases). Trimming removed 2 bases at V and 4 bases at J, with 17 bases between. Germline V gene lookup returns CDR1 MNHEY and CDR2 SVGAGI. The CDR3 is 16 residues long. CDR3 sequence reads: CASSYLDGGGRETQYF. The CDR3 bases are TGTGCCAGCAGTTACCTGGACGGGGGAGGTCGAGAGACCCAGTACTTC.

In its sample, this clone was seen once. The chain couples TRBV6-6 to TRBJ2-7; the D gene is possibly TRBD1 (5 bases). The germline gives CDR1 MNHNY, CDR2 SVGAGI (reference sequence). The CDR3 spans 16 residues. V was clipped by 2 bases and J by 2 bases, with 16 bases between them. The CDR3 loop is CASSYPGRGAPYEQYF. CDR3 DNA sequence: TGTGCCAGCAGTTACCCCGGTAGGGGTGCCCCCTACGAGCAGTACTTC.

This chain links TRBV5-1 with TRBJ2-7; 10 bases are shared with TRBD1. V lost 6 bases and J lost 4; bases outside the gene matches: 10. CDR1 is SGHRS, CDR2 YFSETQ, per germline. The CDR3 covers 15 residues. CDR3 sequence: CASKTGTGDLYEQYF. The DNA for the CDR3 is TGCGCCAGCAAGACCGGGACAGGGGATCTATACGAGCAGTACTTC.

This sequence joins TRBV18 and TRBJ2-1; the match to TRBD1 covers 9 bases. Germline CDR1 KGHSH, CDR2 LQKENI. Trimming at V came to 6 bases and at J to 8 bases, leaving 20 bases not matched to a gene. The CDR3 consists of 18 residues. CDR3 residues: CASSPAQLQGAPADEQFF. In nucleotides, the CDR3 is TGTGCCAGCTCCCCCGCTCAACTACAGGGGGCCCCCGCCGATGAGCAGTTCTTC.

The chain links TRBV10-1 to TRBJ1-1, with D possibly being TRBD1 (5 bases). CDR1 and CDR2 (germline): WNHNN, SYGVQD (reference sequence). V shed 10 bases and J shed 7 bases, with 19 bases lying between them. CDR3 size: 13 residues. CDR3 sequence (DNA): TGCGCCATCAGGACTGGGGGGAAGAGTGAAGCTTTCTTT. This sequence encodes CAIRTGGKSEAFF.

The count of this clone is one. This chain uses TRBV27 with TRBJ2-7; D is perhaps TRBD1 (6 bases). The CDR3 is made up of 13 amino acids. V shed 3 bases and J shed 3 bases, with 9 bases lying between them. CDR1 is MNHEY and CDR2 is SMNVEV in the germline V gene (reference sequence). The CDR3 DNA is TGTGCCAGCAGTTTTTTACAGGGCTACGAGCAGTACTTC. The encoded protein is CASSFLQGYEQYF.

CDR3 residues: CASSVAGGGSADTQYF. DNA of the CDR3: TGTGCCAGCAGCGTAGCTGGGGGAGGGAGTGCAGATACGCAGTATTTT. The chain couples TRBV9 to TRBJ2-3, with TRBD2 matching over 7 bases. V gave up 0 bases and J gave up 4 bases; unmatched junction bases: 8. This CDR3 has 16 residues. CDR1 and CDR2 from the germline V gene are SGDLS and YYNGEE.

This clone has at least ten counts. The V gene is TRBV12-3 or TRBV12-4, the J gene TRBJ2-2, with a possible D match to TRBD1 (6 bases). Trimming took 6 bases from V and 3 from J, leaving 8 bases between them. The length of the CDR3 is 13 residues. The CDR3 reads CASRRQDTGELFF. CDR3 coding DNA: TGTGCCAGCAGGAGACAGGACACCGGGGAGCTGTTTTTT.

This chain connects TRBV19 to TRBJ1-2; TRBD1 is a possible D gene (6 bases). CDR3 size: 14 residues. The germline V gene has CDR1 LNHDA and CDR2 SQIVND (reference sequence). V was cut by 2 bases and J by 4 bases, with 11 bases left in between. CDR3 nucleotide sequence: TGTGCCAGTAGTATACTTGGGGGGGCCTATGGCTACACCTTC. Translating gives CASSILGGAYGYTF.

A few counts support this clone. The chain recombines TRBV5-4 with TRBJ1-4; 7 nucleotides align to TRBD1. The J segment lost 3 bases and the V segment lost 3 bases, leaving 5 bases of the junction unmatched. The CDR3 sequence is 15 residues long. In germline, CDR1 is SGHNT, CDR2 YYREEE (reference sequence). The CDR3, as DNA: TGTGCCAGCAGCTCCGAGAGGGGGCCTAATGAAAAACTGTTTTTT. Protein sequence: CASSSERGPNEKLFF.

V gene TRBV4-1 combines with J gene TRBJ2-3; 8 bases fit TRBD2. The CDR3 has 16 residues. With 1 base clipped from V and 1 base from J, the junction kept 4 bases outside the gene matches. Germline values: CDR1 MGHRA, CDR2 YSYEKL. For the CDR3, the DNA is TGCGCCAGCAGCCAAGGAGCGACTAGCGGCACAGATACGCAGTATTTT. It encodes CASSQGATSGTDTQYF.

This chain connects TRBV5-1 to TRBJ2-2; 12 nucleotides agree with TRBD2. The V gene end was trimmed by 1 base and the J gene end by 7 bases; junction bases not matched to a gene: 8. CDR3 length equals 17 residues. CDR1 is SGHRS, CDR2 YFSETQ, per germline. This chain's CDR3 is CASSLPLAGGPVGELFF. The CDR3 DNA sequence: TGCGCCAGCAGCTTGCCCCTAGCGGGGGGGCCGGTCGGGGAGCTGTTTTTT.

The chain uses TRBV19 and TRBJ2-2, with TRBD1 identical over 9 bases. V lost 7 bases and J lost 0; bases outside the gene matches: 6. CDR3 length equals 16 residues. CDR1 LNHDA and CDR2 SQIVND come from the germline V gene (reference sequence). For the CDR3, the DNA is TGTGCCAGTACCGGACAGGGGCCCTCGAACACCGGGGAGCTGTTTTTT. Protein sequence: CASTGQGPSNTGELFF.

This chain uses TRBV12-3 or TRBV12-4 with TRBJ2-7; TRBD2 is a possible D gene (7 bases). The length of the CDR3 is 12 residues. The V gene lost 5 bases and the J gene lost 3 bases, with 8 bases spanning the gap. In nucleotides, the CDR3 is TGTGCCAGCAGTAGGGGGGGCTACGAGCAGTACTTC. Translation: CASSRGGYEQYF.

CDR3 sequence reads: CASNQGTYEQYF. CDR3 nucleotide sequence: TGTGCCAGCAATCAGGGGACCTACGAGCAGTACTTC. The gene calls are TRBV6-1 and TRBJ2-7, with D possibly matching TRBD1 (6 bases). CDR1 is MNHNS and CDR2 is SASEGT in the germline V gene. V was cut by 7 bases and J by 2 bases, with 9 bases left in between. The CDR3 has 12 residues.

The chain couples TRBV12-1 to TRBJ1-2. TRBV12-1 counts as a pseudogene. The CDR3 is 14 residues long. The CDR3 loop reads CASSFRRVGYGYTF. CDR3 DNA: TGTGCCAGCAGCTTCCGGAGGGTAGGGTATGGCTACACCTTC.